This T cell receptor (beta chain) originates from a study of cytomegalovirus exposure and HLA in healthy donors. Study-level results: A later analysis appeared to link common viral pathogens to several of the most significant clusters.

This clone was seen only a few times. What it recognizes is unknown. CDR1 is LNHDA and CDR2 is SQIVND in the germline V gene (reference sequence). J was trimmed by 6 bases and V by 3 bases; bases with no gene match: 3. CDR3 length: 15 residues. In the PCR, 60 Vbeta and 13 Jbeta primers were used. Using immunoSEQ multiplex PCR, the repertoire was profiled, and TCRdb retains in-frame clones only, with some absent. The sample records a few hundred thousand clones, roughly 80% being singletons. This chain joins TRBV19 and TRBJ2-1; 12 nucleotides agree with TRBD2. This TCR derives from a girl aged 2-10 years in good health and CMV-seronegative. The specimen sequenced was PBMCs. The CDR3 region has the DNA TGTGCCAGTAGTATGACTAGCGGGAGTCTCAATGAGCAGTTCTTC. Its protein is CASSMTSGSLNEQFF.